The subject of this entry is one T cell receptor (beta chain). Method: immunoSEQ multiplex PCR; TCRdb's copy keeps in-frame clones and lacks some. This sample carries more than 45,000 clones, over 90% of them seen once, and the ten largest clones take roughly 38%. This entry is derived from a study of siplizumab effects on memory and regulatory T cells. The sequencing sample was made of CD8+ T cells sorted from blood. The receptor was isolated from a human donor in good health.

This CDR3 reads CASSQEGAGGGEQYF. The CDR3 DNA is TGCGCCAGCAGCCAAGAGGGAGCGGGAGGCGGGGAGCAGTACTTC. This chain joins TRBV4-1 and TRBJ2-7; 9 bases are shared with TRBD2. The junction had 7 bases not matched to a gene; V was cut back by 0 bases and J by 7 bases. CDR3 length: 15 amino acids. Germline loops: CDR1 MGHRA, CDR2 YSYEKL.